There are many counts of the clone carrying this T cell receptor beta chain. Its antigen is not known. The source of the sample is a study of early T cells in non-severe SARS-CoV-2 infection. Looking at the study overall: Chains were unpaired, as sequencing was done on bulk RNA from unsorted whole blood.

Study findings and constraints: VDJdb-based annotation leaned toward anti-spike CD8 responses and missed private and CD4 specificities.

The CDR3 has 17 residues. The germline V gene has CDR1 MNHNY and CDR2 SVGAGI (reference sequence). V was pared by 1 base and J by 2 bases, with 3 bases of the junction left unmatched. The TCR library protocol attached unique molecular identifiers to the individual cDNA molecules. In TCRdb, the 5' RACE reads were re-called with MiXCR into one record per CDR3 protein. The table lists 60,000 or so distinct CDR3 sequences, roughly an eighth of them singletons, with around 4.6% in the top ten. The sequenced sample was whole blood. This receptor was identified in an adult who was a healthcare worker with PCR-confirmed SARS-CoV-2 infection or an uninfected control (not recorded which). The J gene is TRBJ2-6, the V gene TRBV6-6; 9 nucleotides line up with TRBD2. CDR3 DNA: TGTGCCAGCAGTTACTTGGCGGGAGGGCCTGGGGCCAACGTCCTGACTTTC. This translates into CASSYLAGGPGANVLTF.